These 8 T cell receptor beta chains came from one sample sequenced in a study of response to subunit inactivated influenza vaccine. MiXCR was run by TCRdb on the RT-PCR reads, yielding one entry per CDR3 protein. The sample has 150,000 to 200,000 distinct CDR3 sequences, approximately 12% seen once. The same data also contributed to another study, on T cells expressing NK-cell markers. This second study says: A 5'RACE template switching approach incorporating UMIs was used to make TCR beta cDNA.

The specimen was CD8+ T cells sorted from PBMCs, collected 11 to 12 days after vaccination. These receptors were collected from a man aged 50 to 60 who received an inactivated influenza vaccine.

This chain joins TRBV7-6 and TRBJ2-1; 11 bases agree with TRBD2. The germline V gene encodes CDR1 SGHVS and CDR2 FNYEAQ. CDR3 length equals 16 residues. Trimming at V came to 4 bases and at J to 5 bases, leaving 7 bases not matched to a gene. CDR3 in DNA: TGTGCCAGCAGCTCTTTAGCGGGAGGGAATGACAATGAGCAGTTCTTC. Translated, it gives CASSSLAGGNDNEQFF.

This clonotype has more than one count but fewer than ten. V is TRBV6-5 and J is TRBJ2-7; 11 nucleotides align to TRBD1. The CDR3 is 19 residues long. J gave up 0 bases and V 0 bases, and 10 bases lay outside the gene matches. The germline V gene has CDR1 MNHEY and CDR2 SVGAGI. The CDR3 DNA reads TGTGCCAGCAGTTACTCACTTGGACAGGGGGCTAGGAGCTCCTACGAGCAGTACTTC. Translation: CASSYSLGQGARSSYEQYF.

This clonotype was seen only a few times. The V gene is TRBV7-9, the J gene TRBJ1-4; D is unclear. CDR1 is SEHNR and CDR2 is FQNEAQ in the germline V gene (reference sequence). V was trimmed by 3 bases and J by 0 bases, leaving 8 bases between them. This CDR3 contains 15 residues. The DNA for the CDR3 is TGTGCCAGCAGCTTCGGTATTGCAACTAATGAAAAACTGTTTTTT. This codes for CASSFGIATNEKLFF.

This clonotype was counted many times. The chain couples TRBV29-1 to TRBJ2-1; D not certain. V shed 3 bases and J shed 3 bases, with 12 bases lying between them. This CDR3 has 14 residues. Germline V CDR1 and CDR2: SQVTM, ANQGSEA. The CDR3 DNA sequence: TGCAGCGTTGATGGGCAGGCCTTCTACAATGAGCAGTTCTTC. This sequence encodes CSVDGQAFYNEQFF.

There are many counts of this clonotype. This chain's CDR3 is CAISDQPNTGELFF. CDR3 DNA sequence: TGTGCCATCAGTGATCAGCCGAACACCGGGGAGCTGTTTTTT. This chain joins TRBV10-3 and TRBJ2-2; D gene unclear. The length of the CDR3 is 14 residues. V lost 3 bases and J 0 bases, leaving 5 bases between the germline ends. Germline CDR1 ENHRY, CDR2 SYGVKD.

This clonotype has a handful of counts. J is TRBJ1-3 and V is TRBV5-1; D is unresolved. The germline V gene has CDR1 SGHRS and CDR2 YFSETQ. V lost 4 bases and J lost 0, with 11 bases in between. This CDR3 region has 15 residues. CDR3 sequence (DNA): TGCGCCAGCAGCGGAACCGGGAGCTCTGGAAACACCATATATTTT. Translating gives CASSGTGSSGNTIYF.

The rearrangement links TRBV11-2 to TRBJ1-1, with 7 bases lining up with TRBD1. Germline CDR1 is SGHAT and CDR2 is FQNNGV. Trimming cost V 5 bases and J 0 bases; bases outside gene matches: 6. CDR3 size: 15 residues. CDR3 in amino acids: CASSPYQGVNTEAFF. In DNA, the CDR3 is TGTGCCAGCAGCCCATACCAGGGGGTGAACACTGAAGCTTTCTTT.

The rearrangement joins TRBV13 to TRBJ1-1; D is unresolved. CDR1 and CDR2 from the germline V gene are PRHDT and FYEKMQ (reference sequence). Deletions cut 0 bases from V and 6 bases from J, with 11 bases between. The CDR3 totals 14 residues. The CDR3 is CASSLGQSGPEAFF. As DNA, the CDR3 is TGTGCCAGCAGCTTAGGCCAATCCGGTCCTGAAGCTTTCTTT. The variable domain in full, completed from reference TRBV13 and TRBJ1-1, reads AAGVIQSPRHLIKEKRETATLKCYPIPRHDTVYWYQQGPGQDPQFLISFYEKMQSDKGSIPDRFSAQQFSDYHSELNMSSLELGDSALYFCASSLGQSGPEAFFGQGTRLTVV.